Listed below are T cell receptor beta chains from one sample, sequenced in a study of T cells after yellow fever vaccination. TCRdb reprocessed the 5' RACE reads via MiXCR and lists one record per CDR3 protein. The sample lists over 35,000 distinct CDR3 sequences, 6% to 7% seen once, with around 9.3% in the top ten. The starting material was PBMCs, either bulk or a sorted T-cell subset (CD4+, CD8+, memory, or dextramer-sorted; not recorded which), obtained 45 days after the yellow fever booster vaccination. The receptor set was obtained from a man between 25 and 39 years old who received the YFV17D yellow fever vaccine. The CDR3 runs from the conserved cysteine through the conserved F or W. The D gene is left open where the match is weak. Not all rows give a size; the values are once, few, many and, for expanded clones, a class.

cdr3_nt: TGTGCCAGCAGGGTGGGCCAAGAGACCCAGTACTTC; cdr3_aa: CASRVGQETQYF; v_call: TRBV7-9; clone_size: few; j_call: TRBJ2-5; d_call: NA
cdr3_nt: TGTGCCAGCAGTTTAAAAACGGGGAACTATGGCTACACCTTC; cdr3_aa: CASSLKTGNYGYTF; v_call: TRBV12-3/TRBV12-4; clone_size: many; j_call: TRBJ1-2; d_call: NA
cdr3_nt: TGCGCCAGCAGAGCCGGGGGAGGCACAGATACGCAGTATTTT; cdr3_aa: CASRAGGGTDTQYF; v_call: TRBV10-1; clone_size: many; j_call: TRBJ2-3; d_call: NA
cdr3_nt: TGTGCCAGCAGCCTCTGGAGCAATCAGCCCCAGCATTTT; cdr3_aa: CASSLWSNQPQHF; v_call: TRBV6-5; clone_size: many; j_call: TRBJ1-5; d_call: NA
cdr3_nt: TGTGCCAGCGGGGCCACAGGGGAAAACATTCAGTACTTC; cdr3_aa: CASGATGENIQYF; v_call: TRBV5-4; clone_size: many; j_call: TRBJ2-4; d_call: TRBD1
cdr3_nt: TGCGCCAGCAGCGAAGCAAACTATGGCTACACCTTC; cdr3_aa: CASSEANYGYTF; v_call: TRBV10-2; clone_size: NA; j_call: TRBJ1-2; d_call: NA
cdr3_nt: TGTGCCAGCAGTTACCAGGTCTACGAGCAGTACTTC; cdr3_aa: CASSYQVYEQYF; v_call: TRBV6-6; clone_size: NA; j_call: TRBJ2-7; d_call: NA
cdr3_nt: TGCGCCAGCAGCTTGGGACAGAAGTGGGAGACCCAGTACTTC; cdr3_aa: CASSLGQKWETQYF; v_call: TRBV5-1; clone_size: many; j_call: TRBJ2-5; d_call: NA
cdr3_nt: TGTGCCAGCAGAGCCAACTTTGGGGCCAACGTCCTGACTTTC; cdr3_aa: CASRANFGANVLTF; v_call: TRBV7-2; clone_size: few; j_call: TRBJ2-6; d_call: NA
cdr3_nt: TGTGCCAGCAGTTGGCGCCAGGGTGAAAAACTGTTTTTT; cdr3_aa: CASSWRQGEKLFF; v_call: TRBV6-5; clone_size: few; j_call: TRBJ1-4; d_call: NA
cdr3_nt: TGTGCCAGCAGCTTAAACGGGGAGCGCTCCTACGAGCAGTACTTC; cdr3_aa: CASSLNGERSYEQYF; v_call: TRBV7-9; clone_size: many; j_call: TRBJ2-7; d_call: NA
cdr3_nt: TGCAGTGCCAACCGGGACAGTTACGAGCAGTACTTC; cdr3_aa: CSANRDSYEQYF; v_call: TRBV20-1; clone_size: many; j_call: TRBJ2-7; d_call: TRBD1
cdr3_nt: TGTGCCAGCAGCTTCAGCGGGAGCTCCTACAATGAGCAGTTCTTC; cdr3_aa: CASSFSGSSYNEQFF; v_call: TRBV5-4; clone_size: many; j_call: TRBJ2-1; d_call: TRBD2
cdr3_nt: TGCAGTGCCACATCGGGACTTATACTCCACTTT; cdr3_aa: CSATSGLILHF; v_call: TRBV20-1; clone_size: many; j_call: TRBJ1-6; d_call: NA
cdr3_nt: TGTGCCAGCAGCCGGGCGGAGCACTCCTACAATGAGCAGTTCTTC; cdr3_aa: CASSRAEHSYNEQFF; v_call: TRBV7-8; clone_size: many; j_call: TRBJ2-1; d_call: NA
cdr3_nt: TGCAGTGCTAGAGGGATTGGGACTAGTCGTGAGCAGTTCTTC; cdr3_aa: CSARGIGTSREQFF; v_call: TRBV20-1; clone_size: many; j_call: TRBJ2-1; d_call: TRBD2
cdr3_nt: TGCAGTGCTTCTCAGGGGATTAACTATGGCTACACCTTC; cdr3_aa: CSASQGINYGYTF; v_call: TRBV20-1; clone_size: few; j_call: TRBJ1-2; d_call: NA
cdr3_nt: TGTGCCAGCTCACCACAAGAGACCCAGTACTTC; cdr3_aa: CASSPQETQYF; v_call: TRBV18; clone_size: many; j_call: TRBJ2-5; d_call: NA
cdr3_nt: TGTGCCAGCAGTTTATTGGGGGGTAGAGCTTTCTTT; cdr3_aa: CASSLLGGRAFF; v_call: TRBV12-3/TRBV12-4; clone_size: many; j_call: TRBJ1-1; d_call: NA
cdr3_nt: TGCAGCGCCAGACCCGCTCAAGAGACCCAGTACTTC; cdr3_aa: CSARPAQETQYF; v_call: TRBV29-1; clone_size: many; j_call: TRBJ2-5; d_call: NA
cdr3_nt: TGTGCCAGCAGTAGGCTCCTGGGCGAATCCTACGAGCAGTACTTC; cdr3_aa: CASSRLLGESYEQYF; v_call: TRBV6-1; clone_size: many; j_call: TRBJ2-7; d_call: NA
cdr3_nt: TGCAGTGGCCAGCAGGGGGTGCCAGGTCAGCCCCAGCATTTT; cdr3_aa: CSGQQGVPGQPQHF; v_call: TRBV20-1; clone_size: few; j_call: TRBJ1-5; d_call: TRBD1